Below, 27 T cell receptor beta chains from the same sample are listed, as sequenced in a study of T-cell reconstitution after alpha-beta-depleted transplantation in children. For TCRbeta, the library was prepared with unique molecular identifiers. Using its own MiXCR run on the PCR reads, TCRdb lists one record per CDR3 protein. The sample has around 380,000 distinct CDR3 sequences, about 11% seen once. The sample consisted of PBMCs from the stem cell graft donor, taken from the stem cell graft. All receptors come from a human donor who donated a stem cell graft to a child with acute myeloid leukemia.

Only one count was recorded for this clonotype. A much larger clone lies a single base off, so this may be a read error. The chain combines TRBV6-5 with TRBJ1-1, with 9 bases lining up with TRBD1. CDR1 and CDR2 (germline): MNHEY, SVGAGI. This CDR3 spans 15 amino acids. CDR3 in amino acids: CANSSGQGKNTEAFF. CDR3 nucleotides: TGTGCCAACAGTTCGGGACAGGGAAAGAACACTGAAGCTTTCTTT.

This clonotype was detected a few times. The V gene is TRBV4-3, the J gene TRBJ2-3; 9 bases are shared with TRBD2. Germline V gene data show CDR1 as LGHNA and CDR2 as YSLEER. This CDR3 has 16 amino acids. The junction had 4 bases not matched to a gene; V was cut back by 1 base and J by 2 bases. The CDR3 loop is CASSQGASGTTDTQYF. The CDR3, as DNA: TGCGCCAGCAGCCAAGGGGCTAGCGGGACCACAGATACGCAGTATTTT.

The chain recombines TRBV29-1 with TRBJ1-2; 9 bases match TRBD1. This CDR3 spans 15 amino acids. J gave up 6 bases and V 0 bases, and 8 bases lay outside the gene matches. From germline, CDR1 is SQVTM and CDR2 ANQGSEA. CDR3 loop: CSVEDVTGGADGYTF. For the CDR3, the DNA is TGCAGCGTTGAAGATGTAACAGGGGGCGCGGATGGCTACACCTTC.

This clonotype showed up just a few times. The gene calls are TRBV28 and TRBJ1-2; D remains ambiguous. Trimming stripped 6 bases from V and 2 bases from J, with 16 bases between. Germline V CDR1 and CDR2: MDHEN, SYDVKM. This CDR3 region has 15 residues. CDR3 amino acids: CASSPQPGRNYGYTF. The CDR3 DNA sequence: TGTGCCAGCAGCCCCCAACCCGGACGGAACTATGGCTACACCTTC.

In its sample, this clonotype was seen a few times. The CDR3 DNA sequence: TGCAGTGCTCGGGAAAGAGGTGGTTCCGCCGGTGGCTACACCTTC. Its protein is CSARERGGSAGGYTF. The genes are TRBV20-1 and TRBJ1-2; D is ambiguous. CDR3 length: 15 residues. Germline CDR1 and CDR2: DFQATT and SNEGSKA (reference sequence). Trimming shortened V by 5 bases and J by 7 bases, and 23 bases separated the two germline ends.

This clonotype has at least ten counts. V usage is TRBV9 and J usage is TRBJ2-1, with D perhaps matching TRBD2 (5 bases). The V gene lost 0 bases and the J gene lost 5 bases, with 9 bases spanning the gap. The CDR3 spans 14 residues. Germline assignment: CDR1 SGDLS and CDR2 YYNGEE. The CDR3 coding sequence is TGTGCCAGCAGCGTAGGAACTAGACACAATGAGCAGTTCTTC. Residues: CASSVGTRHNEQFF.

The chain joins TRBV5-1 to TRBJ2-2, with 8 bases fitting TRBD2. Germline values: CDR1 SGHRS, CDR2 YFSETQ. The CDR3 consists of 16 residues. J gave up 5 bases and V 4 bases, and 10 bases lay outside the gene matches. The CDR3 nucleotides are TGCGCCAGCAGCCGGGGCAGCGGGAGTCGTACCGGGGAGCTGTTTTTT. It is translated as CASSRGSGSRTGELFF.

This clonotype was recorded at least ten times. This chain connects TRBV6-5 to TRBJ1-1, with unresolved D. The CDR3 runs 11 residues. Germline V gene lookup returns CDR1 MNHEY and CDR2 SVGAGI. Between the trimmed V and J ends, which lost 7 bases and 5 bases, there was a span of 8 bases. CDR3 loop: CASKGGTEAFF. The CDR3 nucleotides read TGTGCCAGCAAAGGAGGTACTGAAGCTTTCTTT.

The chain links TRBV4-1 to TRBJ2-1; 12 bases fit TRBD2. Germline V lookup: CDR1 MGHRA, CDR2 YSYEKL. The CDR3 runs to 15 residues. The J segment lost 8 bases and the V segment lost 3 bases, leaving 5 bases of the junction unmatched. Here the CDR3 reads CASSQRLAGAYEQFF. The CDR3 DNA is TGCGCCAGCAGCCAGAGACTAGCGGGAGCTTATGAGCAGTTCTTC.

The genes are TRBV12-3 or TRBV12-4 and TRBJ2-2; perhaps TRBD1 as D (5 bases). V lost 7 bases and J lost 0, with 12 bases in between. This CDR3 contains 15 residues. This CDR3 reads CASTPSQANTGELFF. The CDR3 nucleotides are TGTGCCAGCACCCCTTCACAGGCGAACACCGGGGAGCTGTTTTTT.

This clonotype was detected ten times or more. This CDR3 reads CASSLGAGGGNTIYF. The CDR3 nucleotides are TGTGCCAGCAGCTTAGGGGCAGGGGGTGGAAACACCATATATTTT. The rearrangement joins TRBV7-2 to TRBJ1-3; 7 bases agree with TRBD1. Germline V gene sequence: CDR1 SGHTA, CDR2 FQGNSA. V shed 1 base and J 3 bases; nucleotides not matched to a gene: 3. The CDR3 totals 15 residues. The full variable domain, rest sourced from reference TRBV7-2 and TRBJ1-3, is GAGVSQSPSNKVTEKGKDVELRCDPISGHTALYWYRQSLGQGLEFLIYFQGNSAPDKSGLPSDRFSAERTGGSVSTLTIQRTQQEDSAVYLCASSLGAGGGNTIYFGEGSWLTVV.

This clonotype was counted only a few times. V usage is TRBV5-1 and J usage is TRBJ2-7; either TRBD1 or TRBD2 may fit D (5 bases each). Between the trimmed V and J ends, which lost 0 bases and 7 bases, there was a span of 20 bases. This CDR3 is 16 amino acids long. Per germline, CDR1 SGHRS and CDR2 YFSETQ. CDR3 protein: CASSLGGPGRIQEQYF. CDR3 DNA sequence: TGCGCCAGCAGCTTGGGAGGGCCAGGGCGTATTCAGGAGCAGTACTTC.

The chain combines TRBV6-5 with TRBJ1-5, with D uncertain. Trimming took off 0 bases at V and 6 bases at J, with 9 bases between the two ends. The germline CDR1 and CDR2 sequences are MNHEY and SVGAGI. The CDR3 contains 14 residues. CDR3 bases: TGTGCCAGCAGTTACTCCCAGGCGGGTCAGCCCCAGCATTTT. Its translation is CASSYSQAGQPQHF.

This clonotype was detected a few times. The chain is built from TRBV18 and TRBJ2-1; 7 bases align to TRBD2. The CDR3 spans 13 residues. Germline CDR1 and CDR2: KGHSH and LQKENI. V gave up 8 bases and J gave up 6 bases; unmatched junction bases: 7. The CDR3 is CASTSGNLNEQFF. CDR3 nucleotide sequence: TGTGCCAGCACAAGCGGGAACCTCAATGAGCAGTTCTTC.

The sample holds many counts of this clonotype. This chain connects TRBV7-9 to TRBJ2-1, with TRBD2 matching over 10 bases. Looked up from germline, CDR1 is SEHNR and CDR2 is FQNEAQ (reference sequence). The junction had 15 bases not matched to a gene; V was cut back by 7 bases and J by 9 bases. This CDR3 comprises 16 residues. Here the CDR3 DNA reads TGTGCCAGCAACCGTCTAGAGACTAGCGGGCCCCGTGAGCAGTTCTTC. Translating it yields CASNRLETSGPREQFF.

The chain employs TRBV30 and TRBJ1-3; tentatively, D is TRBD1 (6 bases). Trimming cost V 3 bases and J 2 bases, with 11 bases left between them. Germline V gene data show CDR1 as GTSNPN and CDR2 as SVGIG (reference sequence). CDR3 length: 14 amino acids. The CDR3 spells CAWRRGTTGNTIYF. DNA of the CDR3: TGTGCCTGGAGACGGGGGACAACTGGAAACACCATATATTTT. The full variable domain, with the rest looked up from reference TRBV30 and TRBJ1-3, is SQTIHQWPATLVQPVGSPLSLECTVEGTSNPNLYWYRQAAGRGLQLLFYSVGIGQISSEVPQNLSASRPQDRQFILSSKKLLLSDSGFYLCAWRRGTTGNTIYFGEGSWLTVV.

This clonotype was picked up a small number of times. The CDR3 nucleotides read TGTGCCAGCAGCTTAGCTGGGCAGGGGGCCGGTGGCTACACCTTC. This codes for CASSLAGQGAGGYTF. V gene TRBV7-3 combines with J gene TRBJ1-2, with 8 bases that match TRBD1. Unmatched junction bases numbered 9, after V lost 2 bases and J lost 7 bases. The CDR3 is made up of 15 amino acids. Germline assignment: CDR1 SGHTA and CDR2 FQGTGA.

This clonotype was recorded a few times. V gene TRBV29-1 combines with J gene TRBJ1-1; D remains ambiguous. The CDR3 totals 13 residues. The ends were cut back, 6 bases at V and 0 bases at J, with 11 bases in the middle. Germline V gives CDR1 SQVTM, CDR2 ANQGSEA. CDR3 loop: CSVLQYMNTEAFF. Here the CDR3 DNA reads TGCAGCGTCCTACAGTACATGAACACTGAAGCTTTCTTT.

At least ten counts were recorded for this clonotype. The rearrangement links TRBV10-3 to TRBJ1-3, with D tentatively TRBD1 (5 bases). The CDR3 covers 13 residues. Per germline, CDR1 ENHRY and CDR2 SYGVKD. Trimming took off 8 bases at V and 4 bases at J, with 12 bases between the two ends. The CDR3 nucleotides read TGTGCCATCGCGGAGGGGTTCGGAAACACCATATATTTT. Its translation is CAIAEGFGNTIYF.

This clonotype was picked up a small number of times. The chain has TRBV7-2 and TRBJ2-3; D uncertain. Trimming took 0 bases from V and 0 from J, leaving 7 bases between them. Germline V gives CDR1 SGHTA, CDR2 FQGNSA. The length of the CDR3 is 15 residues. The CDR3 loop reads CASSLAQMSTDTQYF. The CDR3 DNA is TGTGCCAGCAGCTTAGCTCAGATGAGCACAGATACGCAGTATTTT. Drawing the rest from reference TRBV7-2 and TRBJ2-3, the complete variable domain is GAGVSQSPSNKVTEKGKDVELRCDPISGHTALYWYRQSLGQGLEFLIYFQGNSAPDKSGLPSDRFSAERTGGSVSTLTIQRTQQEDSAVYLCASSLAQMSTDTQYFGPGTRLTVL.

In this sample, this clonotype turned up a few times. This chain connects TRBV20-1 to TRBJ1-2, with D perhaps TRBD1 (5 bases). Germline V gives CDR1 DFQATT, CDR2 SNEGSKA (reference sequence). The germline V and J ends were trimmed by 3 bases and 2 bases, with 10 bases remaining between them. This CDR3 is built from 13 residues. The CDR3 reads CSARGSGNYGYTF. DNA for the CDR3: TGCAGTGCTAGGGGATCAGGGAACTATGGCTACACCTTC.

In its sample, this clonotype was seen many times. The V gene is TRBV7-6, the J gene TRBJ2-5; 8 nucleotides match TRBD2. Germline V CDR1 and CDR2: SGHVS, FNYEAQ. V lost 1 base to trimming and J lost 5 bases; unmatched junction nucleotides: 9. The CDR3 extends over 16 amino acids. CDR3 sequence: CASSLVAGGGGETQYF. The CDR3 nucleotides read TGTGCCAGCAGCTTAGTCGCCGGGGGGGGCGGTGAGACCCAGTACTTC.

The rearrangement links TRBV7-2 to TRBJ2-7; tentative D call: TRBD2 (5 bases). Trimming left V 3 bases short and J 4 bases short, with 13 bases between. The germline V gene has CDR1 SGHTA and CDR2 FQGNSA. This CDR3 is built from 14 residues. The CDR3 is CASSFFVGEYEQYV. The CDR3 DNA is TGTGCCAGCAGCTTCTTTGTGGGAGAATACGAGCAGTACGTC.

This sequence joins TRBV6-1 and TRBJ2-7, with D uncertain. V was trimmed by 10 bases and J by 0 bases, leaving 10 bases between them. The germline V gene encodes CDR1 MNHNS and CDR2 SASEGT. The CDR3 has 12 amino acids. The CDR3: CATTPSSYEQYV. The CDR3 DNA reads TGTGCCACAACACCTAGCTCCTACGAGCAGTACGTC.

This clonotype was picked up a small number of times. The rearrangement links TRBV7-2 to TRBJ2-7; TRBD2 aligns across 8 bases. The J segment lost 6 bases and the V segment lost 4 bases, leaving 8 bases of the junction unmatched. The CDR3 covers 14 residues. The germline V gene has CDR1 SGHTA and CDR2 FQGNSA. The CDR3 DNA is TGTGCCAGCAGCTGGGTCGTTAGCGGGGTCGAGCAGTACTTC. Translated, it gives CASSWVVSGVEQYF.

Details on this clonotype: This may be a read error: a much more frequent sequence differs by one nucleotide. CDR3 region: CASSLGGASTKTQYF. The CDR3 region has the DNA TGTGCCAGCAGTTTAGGAGGTGCATCGACCAAGACCCAGTACTTC. The chain recombines TRBV12-3 or TRBV12-4 with TRBJ2-5; the D is unclear. The CDR3 covers 15 residues. V gave up 1 base and J gave up 6 bases, with 15 bases separating them.

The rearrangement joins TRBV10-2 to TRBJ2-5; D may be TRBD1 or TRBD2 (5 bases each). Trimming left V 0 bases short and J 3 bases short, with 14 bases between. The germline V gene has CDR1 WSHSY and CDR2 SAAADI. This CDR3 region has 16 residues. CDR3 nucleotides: TGCGCCAGCAGTGAGTCGACCGGGACGCAAGAAGAGACCCAGTACTTC. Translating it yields CASSESTGTQEETQYF.